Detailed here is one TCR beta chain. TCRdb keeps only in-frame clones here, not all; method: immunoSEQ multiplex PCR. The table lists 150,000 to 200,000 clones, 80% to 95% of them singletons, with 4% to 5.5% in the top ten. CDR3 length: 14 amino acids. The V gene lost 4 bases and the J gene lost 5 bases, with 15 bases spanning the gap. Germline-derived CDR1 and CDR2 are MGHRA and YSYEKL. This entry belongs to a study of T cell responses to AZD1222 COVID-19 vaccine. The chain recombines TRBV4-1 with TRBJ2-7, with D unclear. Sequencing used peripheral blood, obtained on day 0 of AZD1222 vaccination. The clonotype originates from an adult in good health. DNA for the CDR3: TGCGCCAGCAGCCCCACTTCGAACCCCCACGAGCAGTACTTC. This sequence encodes CASSPTSNPHEQYF.